These 3 T cell receptor beta chains were all obtained from the same sample, sequenced in a study of cytomegalovirus exposure and HLA in healthy donors (dated by TCRdb to about 2017). Library preparation was by the immunoSEQ multiplex PCR assay. For the multiplex PCR, a mixture combining 60 forward primers for TCR Vbeta segments and 13 reverse primers for TCR Jbeta segments was used. In TCRdb, the immuneACCESS table is reduced to in-frame sequences with V and J assigned. These tables do not hold every clone; where another copy was compared, an unresolved V gene accounts for under half, and the others remain unexplained. Within this sample are about 67,000 clones, with 65% to 70% of them counted one time only. Approximately 2.1% of the sample is held by the ten biggest clonotypes. The sequencing input was PBMCs. All receptors come from a woman aged 30 to 39 in good health and CMV-seronegative.

CDR3 DNA sequence: TGTGCCACCAGCTTAGACAGCGTCTCCTACGAGCAGTACTTC. Its protein product is CATSLDSVSYEQYF. This chain connects TRBV15 to TRBJ2-7, with D perhaps TRBD1 (5 bases). This CDR3 comprises 14 residues. Germline CDR1 LNHNV, CDR2 YYDKDF (reference sequence). Trimming shortened V by 5 bases and J by 0 bases, and 11 bases separated the two germline ends.

The CDR3 is CASSAPPHLTGGPHYGYTF. The CDR3 DNA reads as TGTGCCAGCAGTGCCCCCCCCCACCTGACAGGGGGGCCCCACTATGGCTACACCTTC. The V and J genes are TRBV27 and TRBJ1-2; 9 bases align to TRBD1. The CDR3 sequence is 19 residues long. V trimming: 5 bases; J trimming: 3 bases; junction bases outside the gene matches: 19. CDR1 and CDR2 (germline): MNHEY, SMNVEV (reference sequence).

This clone appeared a single time. The chain uses TRBV5-1 and TRBJ2-3; 9 bases are a match to TRBD2. V dropped 1 base and J dropped 6; count of bases not matched to a gene: 6. The CDR3 runs 15 residues. The V gene's germline CDR1 is SGHRS and CDR2 YFSETQ. CDR3 region: CASSLTIAGADTQYF. CDR3 sequence (DNA): TGCGCCAGCAGCTTGACAATAGCGGGGGCCGATACGCAGTATTTT. Together with reference TRBV5-1 and TRBJ2-3, the CDR3 gives the full variable domain: KAGVTQTPRYLIKTRGQQVTLSCSPISGHRSVSWYQQTPGQGLQFLFEYFSETQRNKGNFPGRFSGRQFSNSRSEMNVSTLELGDSALYLCASSLTIAGADTQYFGPGTRLTVL.